This record concerns one TCR beta chain sequence. The method was immunoSEQ multiplex PCR; TCRdb's version includes in-frame clones alone and lacks a portion of them. The data hold some 1.5 million clones, with roughly 96% observed a single time. The donors, healthy adults who were HIV-negative, had experienced no recent acute infections or vaccinations. This entry comes from a study of shared clonotypes between healthy human individuals. This CDR3 spans 13 amino acids. Deletions cut 3 bases from V and 0 bases from J, with 6 bases between. From germline, CDR1 is LNHDA and CDR2 SQIVND (reference sequence).

This receptor was taken from a man aged 30 to 45 in good health. The V call is TRBV19, the J call TRBJ2-7; no clear D. The specimen was naive CD4+ T cells sorted from blood. Described subset: CD45RA+ positively selected. Written as DNA, the CDR3 is TGTGCCAGTAGTATGTTGGGCTCCTACGAGCAGTACTTC. Amino acids: CASSMLGSYEQYF.